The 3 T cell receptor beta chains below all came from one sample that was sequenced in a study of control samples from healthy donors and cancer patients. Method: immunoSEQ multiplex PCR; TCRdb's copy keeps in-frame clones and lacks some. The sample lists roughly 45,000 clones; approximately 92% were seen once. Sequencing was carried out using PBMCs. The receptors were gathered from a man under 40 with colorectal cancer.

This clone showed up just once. For the CDR3, the DNA is TGTGCCAGCAGTTGGGAGACAGGGACTTGGACTGAAGCTTTCTTT. Its translation is CASSWETGTWTEAFF. J is TRBJ1-1 and V is TRBV6-5, with TRBD1 matching 7 bases. Germline values: CDR1 MNHEY, CDR2 SVGAGI. Trimming cost V 4 bases and J 5 bases; bases outside gene matches: 10. CDR3 length: 15 residues.

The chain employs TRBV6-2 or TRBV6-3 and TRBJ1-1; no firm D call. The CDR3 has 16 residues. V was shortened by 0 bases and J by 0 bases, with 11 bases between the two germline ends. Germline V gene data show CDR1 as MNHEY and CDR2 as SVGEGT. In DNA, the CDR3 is TGTGCCAGCAGTTACTCGAAAGGAGCCATGAACACTGAAGCTTTCTTT. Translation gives CASSYSKGAMNTEAFF.

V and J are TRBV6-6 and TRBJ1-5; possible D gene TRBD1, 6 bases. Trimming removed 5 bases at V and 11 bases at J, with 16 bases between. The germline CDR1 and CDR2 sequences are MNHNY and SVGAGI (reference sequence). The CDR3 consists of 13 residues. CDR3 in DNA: TGTGCCAGCAGTCCGTACCAGGGGATGGCCCAGCATTTT. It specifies CASSPYQGMAQHF.